A single TCR beta chain is shown here with its context. With only one base between it and a far larger clone, this is likely a read error. The same CDR3 is also encoded by other DNA sequences in this sample. The data were obtained in a study of shared clonotypes between healthy human individuals. The method was immunoSEQ multiplex PCR; TCRdb's version includes in-frame clones alone and lacks a portion of them. Among 110,000 or so clones, about 63% were seen once, and the ten largest hold 20% to 25%. The CDR3 has 15 amino acids. Trimming pared 2 bases from V and 1 base from J, leaving 9 bases between. Germline CDR1 LNHDA, CDR2 SQIVND (reference sequence).

This sequence joins TRBV19 and TRBJ1-5; tentatively, D is TRBD1 (5 bases). This TCR was sampled from a woman aged 25 to 39 in good health. Sequencing was done on a sample of memory CD8+ T cells sorted from blood. Subset defined: CD45RO+ cells pooled with CCR7-negative TemRA cells. CDR3 sequence: CASSIWGSSNQPQHF. The CDR3 DNA is TGTGCCAGTAGTATATGGGGGAGCAGCAATCAGCCCCAGCATTTT.